The TCR beta chain under discussion was sequenced for a study of PD-1 blockade in classical Hodgkin lymphoma. With regard to this clone: Antigen: not known.

Study results and limitations: Underlying causes for the observed repertoire differences were not defined, possibly disease activity or prior therapy. Compared with baseline, CD4+ but not CD8+ TCR diversity had risen significantly by C4D1.

Germline values: CDR1 LNHDA, CDR2 SQIVND (reference sequence). After removal of 6 bases from V and 1 base from J, the junction contained 28 bases not matched to a gene. This CDR3 spans 24 amino acids. TCRdb's copy holds only in-frame clones and misses some; the assay was immunoSEQ multiplex PCR. The data show 20,000 or so clones, roughly 80% seen once. Documented time point: cycle 4 day 1 (C4D1), after more than 5 weeks of nivolumab. There was relapse after autologous stem cell transplantation in every patient, and there was variation in brentuximab vedotin exposure. Reported best responses ranged across complete response, partial response or progressive disease.

This specimen consisted of peripheral blood mononuclear cells (PBMCs), obtained before the fourth cycle of nivolumab. The sequence was obtained from a human donor with classical Hodgkin lymphoma. V usage is TRBV19 and J usage is TRBJ2-6, with 9 bases that match TRBD2. CDR3 region: CASRTEQYGSESGGRTSGANVLTF. DNA for the CDR3: TGTGCCAGTAGAACAGAGCAATATGGGTCCGAAAGCGGGGGGCGAACGTCTGGGGCCAACGTCCTGACTTTC.